This T cell receptor (beta chain) was sequenced during a study of T-cell memory formation after mild COVID-19. Study as a whole: TCR clusters showed largely donor specificity.

V lost 0 bases to trimming and J lost 4 bases; unmatched junction nucleotides: 0. The CDR3 totals 14 residues. The germline gives CDR1 SEHNR, CDR2 FQNEAQ (reference sequence). TCRdb analysed the 5' RACE reads with MiXCR anew, one entry per CDR3 protein. The sample has 350,000 to 500,000 distinct CDR3 sequences; more than 20% are singletons. The chain is built from TRBV7-9 and TRBJ2-5, with 9 bases lining up with TRBD2. Input material: PBMCs or a T cell subset sorted from them (not recorded which). This TCR came from an adult woman who had mild COVID-19 (a few samples of this study predate the infection). Cell type and time point are not known. The CDR3 region is CASSLATSGETQYF. The CDR3 region has the DNA TGTGCCAGCAGCTTAGCGACTAGCGGAGAGACCCAGTACTTC.